These T cell receptor beta chains were read from a single sample in a study of OX40 agonist ivuxolimab in advanced cancers. Assay used: immunoSEQ multiplex PCR; TCRdb lists only in-frame clones, some missing. The sample contains approximately 30,000 clones, 90% of which appear only once. This material consisted of CD4+ or CD8+ T cells sorted from blood, taken in a trial of the OX40 agonist ivuxolimab. The origin of the receptors is an adult with an advanced solid tumor such as melanoma, head and neck, liver or kidney cancer. The CDR3 runs from the conserved cysteine through the conserved F or W. Each record gives: CDR3 protein, CDR3 DNA, J gene, V gene, D gene, clone size. The D gene is left open where the match is weak. Clone size, where shown, is once, few, many, or a class for clones that have expanded.

CASSVGTDTQYF TGTGCCAGCAGCGTAGGCACAGATACGCAGTATTTT TRBJ2-3 TRBV9 NA NA
CASSLRSAGTNEKLFF TGTGCCAGCAGCTTGCGTTCGGCTGGGACTAATGAAAAACTGTTTTTT TRBJ1-4 TRBV7-8 NA NA
CASSISEGVYGYTF TGTGCCAGTAGTATAAGTGAGGGAGTCTATGGCTACACCTTC TRBJ1-2 TRBV19 NA once
CASSPPPGGLQETQYF TGTGCCAGCTCACCTCCCCCTGGGGGGCTACAAGAGACCCAGTACTTC TRBJ2-5 TRBV18 NA NA
CASSPPRATQYF TGTGCCAGCAGCCCGCCCCGAGCTACGCAGTATTTT TRBJ2-3 TRBV7-6 NA once
CASSLYRADSYEQYF TGTGCCAGCAGTTTATATCGGGCTGACAGCTACGAGCAGTACTTC TRBJ2-7 TRBV27 NA NA
CAWSTTSGSIGELFF TGTGCCTGGAGTACCACTAGCGGGAGCATCGGGGAGCTGTTTTTT TRBJ2-2 TRBV30 TRBD2 NA
CASSEKSGSSYNEQFF TGTGCCAGCAGTGAAAAAAGCGGGAGCTCCTACAATGAGCAGTTCTTC TRBJ2-1 TRBV6-1 TRBD2 NA
CASSNNTGNTIYF TGTGCCAGCAGCAATAACACGGGAAACACCATATATTTT TRBJ1-3 TRBV21-1 NA NA
CASAPGPGANVLTF TGCGCCAGCGCACCCGGCCCCGGGGCCAACGTCCTGACTTTC TRBJ2-6 TRBV10-2 NA NA
CASSLKWGEQFF TGTGCCAGCAGCTTGAAGTGGGGGGAGCAGTTCTTC TRBJ2-1 TRBV5-6 NA NA
CAIRDDRSGDTGELFF TGTGCCATCAGGGACGACAGGTCCGGGGACACCGGGGAGCTGTTTTTT TRBJ2-2 TRBV10-3 NA NA
CASRNGELFF TGTGCCAGCAGAAACGGGGAGCTGTTTTTT TRBJ2-2 TRBV2 NA once
CASSMDTRAGELFF TGTGCCAGTAGTATGGATACTCGGGCCGGGGAGCTGTTTTTT TRBJ2-2 TRBV19 NA NA
CAISPGGESTGELFF TGTGCCATCAGTCCGGGGGGGGAGTCCACCGGGGAGCTGTTTTTT TRBJ2-2 TRBV10-3 TRBD2 NA